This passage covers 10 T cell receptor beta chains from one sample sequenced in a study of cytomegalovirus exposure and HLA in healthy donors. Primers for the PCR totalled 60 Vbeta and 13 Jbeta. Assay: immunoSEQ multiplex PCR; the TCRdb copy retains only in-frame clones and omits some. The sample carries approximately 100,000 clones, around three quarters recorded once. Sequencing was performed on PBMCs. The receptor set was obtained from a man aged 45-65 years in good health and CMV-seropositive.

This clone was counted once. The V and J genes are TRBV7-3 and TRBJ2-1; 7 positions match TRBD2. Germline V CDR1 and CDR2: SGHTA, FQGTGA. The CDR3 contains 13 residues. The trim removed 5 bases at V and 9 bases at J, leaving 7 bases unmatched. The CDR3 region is CASSPTGGSEQFF. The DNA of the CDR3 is TGTGCCAGCAGCCCAACCGGGGGGAGTGAGCAGTTCTTC. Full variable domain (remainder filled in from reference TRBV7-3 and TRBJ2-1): GAGVSQTPSNKVTEKGKYVELRCDPISGHTALYWYRQSLGQGPEFLIYFQGTGAADDSGLPNDRFFAVRPEGSVSTLKIQRTERGDSAVYLCASSPTGGSEQFFGPGTRLTVL.

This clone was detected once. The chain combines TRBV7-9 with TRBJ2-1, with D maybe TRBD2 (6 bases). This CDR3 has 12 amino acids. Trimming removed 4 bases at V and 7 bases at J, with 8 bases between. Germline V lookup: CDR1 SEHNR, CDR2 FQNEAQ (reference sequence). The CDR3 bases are TGTGCCAGCAGCTATAGCGGTAATGAGCAGTTCTTC. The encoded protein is CASSYSGNEQFF. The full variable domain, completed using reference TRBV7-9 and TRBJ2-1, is DTGVSQNPRHKITKRGQNVTFRCDPISEHNRLYWYRQTLGQGPEFLTYFQNEAQLEKSRLLSDRFSAERPKGSFSTLEIQRTEQGDSAMYLCASSYSGNEQFFGPGTRLTVL.

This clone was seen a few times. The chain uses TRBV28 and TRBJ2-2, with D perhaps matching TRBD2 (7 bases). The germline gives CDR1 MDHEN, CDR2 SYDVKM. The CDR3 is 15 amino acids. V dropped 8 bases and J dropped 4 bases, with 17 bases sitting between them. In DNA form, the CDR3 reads TGTGCCAGCGGGGGGGCGACTCAGGGCACCGGGGAGCTGTTTTTT. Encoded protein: CASGGATQGTGELFF. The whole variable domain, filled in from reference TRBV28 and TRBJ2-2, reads DVKVTQSSRYLVKRTGEKVFLECVQDMDHENMFWYRQDPGLGLRLIYFSYDVKMKEKGDIPEGYSVSREKKERFSLILESASTNQTSMYLCASGGATQGTGELFFGEGSRLTVL.

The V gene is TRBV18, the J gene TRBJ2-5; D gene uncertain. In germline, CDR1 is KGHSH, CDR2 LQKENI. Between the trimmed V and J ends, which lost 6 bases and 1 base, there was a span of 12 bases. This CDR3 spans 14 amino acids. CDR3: CASSRQQTQETQYF. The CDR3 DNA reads TGTGCCAGCTCTCGACAACAAACCCAAGAGACCCAGTACTTC.

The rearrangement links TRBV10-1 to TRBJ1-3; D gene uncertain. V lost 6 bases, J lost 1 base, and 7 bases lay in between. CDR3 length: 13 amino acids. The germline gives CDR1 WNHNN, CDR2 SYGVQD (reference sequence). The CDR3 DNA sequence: TGCGCCAGCAGGGGAGGTTCTGGAAACACCATATATTTT. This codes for CASRGGSGNTIYF.

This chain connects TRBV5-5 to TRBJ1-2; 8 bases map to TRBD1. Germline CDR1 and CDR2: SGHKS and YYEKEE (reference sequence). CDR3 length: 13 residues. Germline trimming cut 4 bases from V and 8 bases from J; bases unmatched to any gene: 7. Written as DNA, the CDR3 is TGTGCCAGCAGCCCAGGACAGGGAGAGGGCTACACCTTC. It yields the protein CASSPGQGEGYTF.

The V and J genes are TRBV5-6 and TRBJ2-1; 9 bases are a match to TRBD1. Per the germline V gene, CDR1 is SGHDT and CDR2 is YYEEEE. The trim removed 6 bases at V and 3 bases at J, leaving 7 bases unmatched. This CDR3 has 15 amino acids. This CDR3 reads CASNRRDRVYNEQFF. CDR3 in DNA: TGTGCCAGCAACCGCCGGGACAGGGTCTACAATGAGCAGTTCTTC.

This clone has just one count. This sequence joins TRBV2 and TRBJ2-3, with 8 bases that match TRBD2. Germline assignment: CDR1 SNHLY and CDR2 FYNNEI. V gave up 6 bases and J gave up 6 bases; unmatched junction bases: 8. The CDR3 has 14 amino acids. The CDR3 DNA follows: TGTGCCAGCAGCAGCGGGGGAGGTAGGGATACGCAGTATTTT. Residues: CASSSGGGRDTQYF.

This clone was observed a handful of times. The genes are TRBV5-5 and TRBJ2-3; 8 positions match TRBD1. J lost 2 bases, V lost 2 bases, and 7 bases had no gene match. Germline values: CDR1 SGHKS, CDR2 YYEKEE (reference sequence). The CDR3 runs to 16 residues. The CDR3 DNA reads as TGTGCCAGCAGCTTCGGAGGACAGGGACCCACAGATACGCAGTATTTT. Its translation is CASSFGGQGPTDTQYF.

CDR3 sequence (DNA): TGTGCCAGCTCACCGGTAGCTGGGGCCAACGTCCTGACTTTC. This encodes CASSPVAGANVLTF. The rearrangement joins TRBV18 to TRBJ2-6, with D unclear. CDR3 length: 14 residues. Trimming shortened V by 3 bases and J by 2 bases, and 5 bases separated the two germline ends. From germline, CDR1 is KGHSH and CDR2 LQKENI.